A selection of T cell receptor beta chains follows, all from one sample in a study of control samples from healthy donors and cancer patients. Measured with immunoSEQ multiplex PCR; TCRdb has only the in-frame clones, and not every one. This sample has approximately 150,000 clones, with more than 80% found just once. The sample comprised blood. These receptors all come from a man between 18 and 29 years old in good health. Both conserved end residues are part of each CDR3. The D gene is left open where the match is weak. For some rows the clone size is stated as once, few or many, or as a class when expanded; others skip it.

clone size	V gene	J gene	D gene	CDR3 protein	CDR3 DNA
once	TRBV4-1	TRBJ2-7	NA	CASSRARTASYEQYF	TGCGCCAGCAGCCGCGCGCGAACAGCCTCCTACGAGCAGTACTTC
NA	TRBV6-5	TRBJ1-5	TRBD1	CASGQANQPQHF	TGTGCCAGCGGACAGGCCAATCAGCCCCAGCATTTT
NA	TRBV12-3/TRBV12-4	TRBJ1-1	NA	CASSFSGNTEAFF	TGTGCCAGCAGTTTCAGCGGCAACACTGAAGCTTTCTTT
NA	TRBV10-3	TRBJ2-4	NA	CASGPQRDIQYF	TGTGCCAGCGGGCCCCAACGGGACATTCAGTACTTC
NA	TRBV9	TRBJ2-5	TRBD2	CASSVAGSGGETQYF	TGTGCCAGCAGCGTAGCCGGTAGCGGGGGAGAGACCCAGTACTTC
NA	TRBV7-2	TRBJ1-4	NA	CASKLHENEKLFF	TGTGCCAGCAAACTTCACGAGAATGAAAAACTGTTTTTT
once	TRBV3-1/TRBV3-2	TRBJ1-6	NA	CASSQGYRANNSPLHF	TGTGCCAGCAGCCAAGGCTACAGGGCCAATAATTCACCCCTCCACTTT
NA	TRBV6-2/TRBV6-3	TRBJ2-3	NA	CASSRLVTDTQYF	TGTGCCAGCAGCCGACTAGTAACAGATACGCAGTATTTT
NA	TRBV13	TRBJ2-5	NA	CASSPAAGFLETQYF	TGTGCCAGCAGCCCAGCCGCAGGGTTTCTGGAGACCCAGTACTTC
NA	TRBV11-2	TRBJ2-5	NA	CASSLGGTGVETQYF	TGTGCCAGCAGCTTAGGTGGAACGGGGGTAGAGACCCAGTACTTC
NA	TRBV19	TRBJ2-2	TRBD2	CASRSGGANTGELFF	TGTGCCAGTAGGAGCGGGGGGGCGAACACCGGGGAGCTGTTTTTT
NA	TRBV29-1	TRBJ1-1	TRBD1	CSVKGQGIEAFF	TGCAGCGTTAAGGGACAGGGAATTGAAGCTTTCTTT
once	TRBV19	TRBJ2-5	NA	CASSFNVGTQYF	TGTGCCAGTAGTTTCAACGTGGGGACCCAGTACTTC
few	TRBV14	TRBJ1-1	NA	CASSLPDRFAEAFF	TGTGCCAGCAGCCTACCAGACAGGTTCGCTGAAGCTTTCTTT
NA	TRBV7-9	TRBJ1-1	TRBD1	CASSLGQGETNTEAFF	TGTGCCAGCAGCCTTGGACAGGGGGAAACGAACACTGAAGCTTTCTTT
NA	TRBV3-1/TRBV3-2	TRBJ2-3	TRBD2	CASSHTSGGADTQYF	TGTGCCAGCAGCCATACTAGCGGGGGGGCTGATACGCAGTATTTT
NA	TRBV7-2	TRBJ2-7	TRBD1	CASSSSGTVSYEQYF	TGTGCCAGCAGTAGTTCCGGGACAGTCTCCTACGAGCAGTACTTC
NA	TRBV27	TRBJ1-5	NA	CASSLRDSNQPQHF	TGTGCCAGCAGTCTCCGGGACAGCAATCAGCCCCAGCATTTT
NA	TRBV30	TRBJ1-6	NA	CAWTQRRDSYNSPLHF	TGTGCCTGGACCCAACGTCGGGACTCCTATAATTCACCCCTCCACTTT
NA	TRBV7-3	TRBJ2-6	NA	CASSYEAGANVLTF	TGTGCCAGCAGCTACGAGGCGGGGGCCAACGTCCTGACTTTC
NA	TRBV2	TRBJ1-3	TRBD1	CASSRQGFSGNTIYF	TGTGCCAGCAGCCGACAGGGGTTCTCTGGAAACACCATATATTTT
NA	TRBV5-1	TRBJ2-5	TRBD2	CASSLNPAGNQETQYF	TGCGCCAGCAGCTTGAATCCAGCGGGAAACCAAGAGACCCAGTACTTC
NA	TRBV7-9	TRBJ1-2	TRBD1	CASSLPTTGMDGYTF	TGTGCCAGCAGCTTACCAACGACAGGGATGGATGGCTACACCTTC
NA	TRBV19	TRBJ1-1	NA	CASSPTQNTEAFF	TGTGCCAGTAGTCCGACTCAGAACACTGAAGCTTTCTTT
NA	TRBV5-1	TRBJ1-2	NA	CASSPDSHYGYTF	TGCGCCAGCAGCCCGGACTCTCACTATGGCTACACCTTC
NA	TRBV13	TRBJ2-1	NA	CASSSLNEQFF	TGTGCCAGCAGCTCACTCAATGAGCAGTTCTTC
NA	TRBV20-1	TRBJ2-2	NA	CSARTSGELFF	TGCAGTGCTAGAACCAGTGGGGAGCTGTTTTTT
NA	TRBV5-3	TRBJ2-1	TRBD2	CARSLLAGGTVDEQFF	TGTGCCAGAAGCTTACTAGCGGGGGGGACCGTCGATGAGCAGTTCTTC
NA	TRBV7-2	TRBJ2-1	TRBD2	CASSSGLAYNEQFF	TGTGCCAGCAGCTCGGGACTAGCCTACAATGAGCAGTTCTTC
NA	TRBV27	TRBJ2-7	TRBD1	CASSLLGGTNEQYF	TGTGCCAGCAGTTTACTAGGGGGCACGAACGAGCAGTACTTC
NA	TRBV4-3	TRBJ1-3	NA	CASSLNIGSGNTIYF	TGCGCCAGCAGCCTAAACATCGGCTCTGGAAACACCATATATTTT
NA	TRBV7-3	TRBJ2-5	TRBD1	CASSPQGSETQYF	TGTGCCAGCAGCCCACAGGGGTCAGAGACCCAGTACTTC
NA	TRBV18	TRBJ1-5	NA	CASSPAGSNQPQHF	TGTGCCAGCTCACCTGCAGGTAGCAATCAGCCCCAGCATTTT
NA	TRBV5-1	TRBJ2-2	TRBD2	CASSLAGGPVGTGELFF	TGCGCCAGCAGCTTAGCGGGGGGGCCGGTCGGGACCGGGGAGCTGTTTTTT
NA	TRBV14	TRBJ2-1	TRBD1	CASSQTTGTGKWNEQFF	TGTGCCAGCAGCCAGACAACCGGGACAGGGAAATGGAATGAGCAGTTCTTC
NA	TRBV2	TRBJ2-5	NA	CASSGMEEGDNQETQYF	TGTGCCAGCAGTGGGATGGAGGAGGGGGATAACCAAGAGACCCAGTACTTC
NA	TRBV19	TRBJ1-1	TRBD1	CASTNRGVTEAFF	TGTGCCAGTACCAACAGGGGAGTCACTGAAGCTTTCTTT
NA	TRBV3-1/TRBV3-2	TRBJ1-2	NA	CASSRQTSEEFYGYTF	TGTGCCAGCAGCCGCCAAACATCGGAAGAATTCTATGGCTACACCTTC
NA	TRBV18	TRBJ1-4	NA	CASSRSVEGEKLFF	TGTGCCAGCTCACGGTCGGTCGAAGGAGAAAAACTGTTTTTT
NA	TRBV5-6	TRBJ1-2	NA	CASSDTENYGYTF	TGTGCCAGCAGCGATACAGAGAACTATGGCTACACCTTC
NA	TRBV15	TRBJ2-7	NA	CATSRDFGYEQYF	TGTGCCACCAGCAGAGATTTCGGGTACGAGCAGTACTTC
once	TRBV5-6	TRBJ2-3	NA	CASSLSRTDTQYF	TGTGCCAGCAGTTTGTCCCGCACAGATACGCAGTATTTT
NA	TRBV5-1	TRBJ2-7	NA	CASSLNGGTSDEQYF	TGCGCCAGCAGCTTAAATGGCGGCACCTCGGACGAGCAGTACTTC
NA	TRBV19	TRBJ2-3	TRBD1	CASSRGQGAGDTQYF	TGTGCCAGTAGTAGGGGACAGGGGGCTGGGGATACGCAGTATTTT